This T cell receptor beta chain was captured in a study of blood T cell repertoires in COVID-19. Across the study: PBMCs, B-cell-depleted T cells, or T cells were the source of the cDNA or gDNA that made up the material.

Either two negative PCRs, clearance, or symptom resolution qualified Cohort 3 donors as recovered. A single count supports this clone. CDR3 length: 15 amino acids. The V and J ends lost 4 bases and 2 bases, in that order; junction bases with no gene match: 6. Per the germline V gene, CDR1 is SEHNR and CDR2 is FQNEAQ (reference sequence). In the authors' methods: Amplification of reference gene primers was used by the study to estimate nucleated cell counts. Data came from immunoSEQ multiplex PCR; TCRdb stores just in-frame clones and leaves some out. V and J calls and clone size are given by that table; D and trimming were obtained from the DNA. The sample lists over 250,000 clones, 88% occurring once.

Material: PBMCs or T cells enriched from blood (not recorded which). The source of this sequence is a woman in her thirties who had recovered from COVID-19. The chain combines TRBV7-9 with TRBJ2-7; 9 bases agree with TRBD1. The CDR3 protein is CASSWDRDSPYEQYF. As DNA, the CDR3 is TGTGCCAGCAGCTGGGACAGGGATTCGCCCTACGAGCAGTACTTC.